This TCR beta chain came from a study of blood T cell repertoires in COVID-19. Study details: Specimens from acute and convalescent COVID-19 originated in the United States, Italy and Spain. PBMCs, B-cell-depleted T cells, or T cells provided the cDNA or gDNA that made up the material.

As originally analysed: Estimation of nucleated cell counts relied on the amplification of reference gene primers. Clones were read by immunoSEQ multiplex PCR, and TCRdb kept only the in-frame ones, dropping some. D and trimming come from the DNA, and the V and J calls and clone size come from that table. Among approximately 200,000 clones listed, around nine tenths were seen once. The CDR3 sequence is 14 residues long. V lost 0 bases to trimming and J lost 7 bases, with 10 bases between them. Per germline, CDR1 MNHEY and CDR2 SVGAGI. The material sequenced was peripheral blood. This sequence was found in a man aged 55-75 years who had recovered from COVID-19. This chain joins TRBV6-5 and TRBJ1-5, with a tentative D call TRBD1 (5 bases). This CDR3 reads CASSYSGGGQPQHF. Here the CDR3 DNA reads TGTGCCAGCAGTTACTCCGGGGGTGGCCAGCCCCAGCATTTT.